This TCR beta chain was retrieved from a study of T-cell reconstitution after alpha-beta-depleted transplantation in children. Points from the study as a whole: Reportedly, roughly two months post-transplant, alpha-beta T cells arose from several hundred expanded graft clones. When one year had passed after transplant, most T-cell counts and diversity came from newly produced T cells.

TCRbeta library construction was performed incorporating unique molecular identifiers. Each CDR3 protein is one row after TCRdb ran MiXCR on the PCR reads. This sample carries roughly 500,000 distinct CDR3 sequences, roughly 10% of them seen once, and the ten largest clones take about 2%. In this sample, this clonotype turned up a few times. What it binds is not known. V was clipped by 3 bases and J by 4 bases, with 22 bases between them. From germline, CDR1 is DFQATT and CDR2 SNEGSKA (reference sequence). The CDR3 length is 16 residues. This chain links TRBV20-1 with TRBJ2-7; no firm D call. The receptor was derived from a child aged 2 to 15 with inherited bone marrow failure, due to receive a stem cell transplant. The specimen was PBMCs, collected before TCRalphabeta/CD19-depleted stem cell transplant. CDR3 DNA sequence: TGCAGTGCTAGTCCTGTTCCCCCAACGCTGTCGTACGAGCAGTACTTC. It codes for CSASPVPPTLSYEQYF.